This T cell receptor (beta chain) was captured by sequencing in a study of blood T cell repertoires in COVID-19. Turning to the study itself: Whether acute or convalescent, the COVID-19 samples came from the United States, Italy and Spain.

As handled by the study authors: Reference gene primer amplification in the assay estimated nucleated cell counts. Data came from immunoSEQ multiplex PCR; TCRdb stores just in-frame clones and leaves some out. The DNA gave D and trimming, while V, J and clone size come from that table. Counted here are 200,000 to 250,000 clones, 90% occurring once; the ten biggest clones make up approximately 16%. Assignment of participants to cohorts was predicated upon participant-reported clinical history. No more than 2 weeks before study entry, exposed participants had met a case of COVID-19. Germline V gene data show CDR1 as SGHAT and CDR2 as FQNNGV. Trimming shortened V by 2 bases and J by 3 bases, and 14 bases separated the two germline ends. The CDR3 length is 15 residues.

The TCR sequence derives from a man younger than 45 who had been exposed to COVID-19. The chain employs TRBV11-2 and TRBJ2-7; D may be TRBD1 (5 bases). What was sequenced was PBMCs or T cells enriched from blood (not recorded which). The CDR3 sequence: CASSLQGSSYYEQYF. CDR3 bases: TGTGCCAGCAGCTTACAGGGTTCCTCTTACTACGAGCAGTACTTC.